What follows are 8 T cell receptor beta chains derived from one specimen sequenced in a study of CD8 T cells in ankylosing spondylitis. Their specific antigens are unknown. Overall study results and limits: For ankylosing spondylitis blood, a TCR beta motif of eight or nine highly homologous variants appeared characteristic.

Each CDR3 protein gets one entry after TCRdb re-called the 5' RACE reads with MiXCR. This sample yields hundreds of thousands of distinct CDR3 sequences, of which about 12% are seen a single time; about 0.49% belongs to the top ten. The sample consisted of blood, either unsorted or a sorted T cell fraction (not recorded which). The receptors stem from a male donor with ankylosing spondylitis.

This clonotype was counted a few times. The genes are TRBV29-1 and TRBJ2-3; D ambiguous. V was trimmed by 6 bases and J by 2 bases, leaving 9 bases between them. The CDR3 sequence is 12 residues long. Germline CDR1 and CDR2: SQVTM and ANQGSEA. The CDR3 coding sequence is TGCAGCGTCAGAAGCCTCACAGATACGCAGTATTTT. Translating gives CSVRSLTDTQYF.

In its sample, this clonotype was seen a few times. The rearrangement uses TRBV5-1 and TRBJ1-6; 8 bases map to TRBD1. CDR3 length: 13 residues. The V gene's germline CDR1 is SGHRS and CDR2 YFSETQ. The ends lost 6 bases at V and 7 bases at J; junction bases unmatched: 3. This CDR3 reads CASKGQENSPLHF. The CDR3 nucleotides read TGCGCCAGCAAGGGACAGGAGAATTCACCCCTCCACTTT.

This rearrangement joins TRBV7-2 to TRBJ1-1; TRBD1 aligns across 8 bases. CDR3 length: 14 amino acids. Germline CDR1 is SGHTA and CDR2 is FQGNSA. V was clipped by 5 bases and J by 7 bases; unmatched bases: 9. The CDR3 loop is CASSPPVTGGEAFF. The CDR3, as DNA: TGTGCCAGCAGCCCCCCGGTCACAGGGGGTGAAGCTTTCTTT.

V and J are TRBV5-6 and TRBJ1-6; 7 bases fit TRBD1. There are 14 residues in the CDR3. Trimming at V came to 4 bases and at J to 10 bases, leaving 8 bases not matched to a gene. The V gene's germline CDR1 is SGHDT and CDR2 YYEEEE. The DNA for the CDR3 is TGTGCCAGCAGCAGATACAGGGGTCACTCACCCCTCCACTTT. It is translated as CASSRYRGHSPLHF.

The V gene is TRBV20-1, the J gene TRBJ1-2; 10 nucleotides align to TRBD1. The CDR3 totals 13 residues. The germline gives CDR1 DFQATT, CDR2 SNEGSKA (reference sequence). V was pared by 5 bases and J by 9 bases, with 9 bases of the junction left unmatched. The CDR3 spells CSALGGTGASYTF. The CDR3 coding sequence is TGCAGTGCTCTAGGAGGGACAGGGGCCAGCTACACCTTC.

The chain is built from TRBV7-6 and TRBJ2-1; the match to TRBD1 covers 7 bases. Germline trimming cut 5 bases from V and 6 bases from J; bases unmatched to any gene: 13. From germline, CDR1 is SGHVS and CDR2 FNYEAQ. CDR3 length equals 16 residues. CDR3 DNA: TGTGCCAGCAGCCACGTAACTAACAGGGGTGCCAATGAGCAGTTCTTC. Translated: CASSHVTNRGANEQFF.

This clonotype was counted between two and nine times. CDR3 region: CASSQDLRAGWESGANVLTF. In DNA form, the CDR3 reads TGCGCCAGCAGCCAAGATCTTAGGGCAGGGTGGGAGTCTGGGGCCAACGTCCTGACTTTC. This chain joins TRBV4-3 and TRBJ2-6; D possibly uses TRBD1 or TRBD2 (5 bases each). V lost 0 bases, J lost 1 base, and 19 bases lay in between. This CDR3 is built from 20 residues. The germline V gene encodes CDR1 LGHNA and CDR2 YSLEER.

The V call is TRBV20-1, the J call TRBJ2-4, with D unresolved. Per germline, CDR1 DFQATT and CDR2 SNEGSKA (reference sequence). Deletions cut 1 base from V and 6 bases from J, with 10 bases between. CDR3 length: 13 residues. In DNA form, the CDR3 reads TGCAGTGCTAGAGCCCTATCCGGAAACATTCAGTACTTC. This gives the protein CSARALSGNIQYF.